The next 10 T cell receptor beta chains were all read from a single sample in a study of CD8 T cells in ankylosing spondylitis. Findings and caveats of the study: Several highly homologous variants made up a TCR beta motif that seemed to typify ankylosing spondylitis blood.

These receptors' antigens are unknown. TCRdb fed the 5' RACE reads into MiXCR, producing one record per CDR3 protein. The table has approximately 440,000 distinct CDR3 sequences, 15% to 20% seen once. The sample taken for sequencing was blood, either unsorted or a sorted T cell fraction (not recorded which). The receptors come from a male donor with ankylosing spondylitis.

This clonotype turned up a few times. The chain carries TRBV20-1 and TRBJ1-2; the D is unclear. The CDR3 spans 12 residues. Trimming shortened V by 3 bases and J by 4 bases, and 9 bases separated the two germline ends. Germline values: CDR1 DFQATT, CDR2 SNEGSKA (reference sequence). CDR3 residues: CSASDGGYGYTF. CDR3 in DNA: TGCAGTGCTAGTGATGGAGGCTATGGCTACACCTTC.

This chain connects TRBV10-3 to TRBJ2-1; unclear D gene. V was clipped by 6 bases and J by 5 bases, with 14 bases between them. Germline CDR1 is ENHRY and CDR2 is SYGVKD. This CDR3 spans 14 amino acids. The CDR3 protein is CAIRTTDLHNEQFF. Written as DNA, the CDR3 is TGTGCCATCAGGACCACAGACTTACACAATGAGCAGTTCTTC.

The chain recombines TRBV6-6 with TRBJ2-1; TRBD1 might be the D (5 bases). Germline loops: CDR1 MNHNY, CDR2 SVGAGI (reference sequence). This CDR3 contains 12 residues. Trimming pared 7 bases from V and 7 bases from J, leaving 11 bases between. CDR3 in amino acids: CASTRGRNEQFF. The CDR3 nucleotides read TGTGCCAGCACAAGGGGTCGGAATGAGCAGTTCTTC.

Notes on this clonotype: The junction departs from the called germline gene at one end, perhaps through a read error. The V call is TRBV12-3 or TRBV12-4, the J call TRBJ1-3; unclear D gene. This CDR3 contains 18 residues. The CDR3 reads CTSSSNGLVWGPGNTIYF. DNA for the CDR3: TGTACCAGCAGTTCAAACGGGCTAGTCTGGGGTCCCGGAAACACCATATATTTT.

In its sample, this clonotype was seen a few times. V and J are TRBV20-1 and TRBJ2-3; D uncertain. The germline gives CDR1 DFQATT, CDR2 SNEGSKA (reference sequence). V shed 2 bases and J shed 2 bases, with 11 bases lying between them. This CDR3 spans 14 amino acids. The CDR3 DNA reads as TGCAGTGCTAGAATGGTCGGCCCCACAGATACGCAGTATTTT. This codes for CSARMVGPTDTQYF.

The chain couples TRBV4-1 to TRBJ2-7; 8 bases are shared with TRBD2. Germline V gives CDR1 MGHRA, CDR2 YSYEKL. This CDR3 has 19 amino acids. V was pared by 7 bases and J by 2 bases, with 22 bases of the junction left unmatched. The DNA of the CDR3 is TGCGCCAGCACCACAGCTCCCCCTCCTCTGGGCGGGAGGACCTACGAGCAGTACTTC. Encoded protein: CASTTAPPPLGGRTYEQYF.

This clonotype came up a few times. The CDR3 region is CASNVQGGVEAFF. The DNA for the CDR3 is TGTGCCAGCAACGTCCAGGGAGGGGTTGAAGCTTTCTTT. The chain couples TRBV5-6 to TRBJ1-1; tentative D call: TRBD1 (5 bases). The CDR3 is 13 residues long. V lost 6 bases and J 7 bases, leaving 16 bases between the germline ends. Germline assignment: CDR1 SGHDT and CDR2 YYEEEE.

J is TRBJ2-5 and V is TRBV24-1; TRBD1 agrees at 9 bases. Germline trimming cut 5 bases from V and 5 bases from J; bases unmatched to any gene: 11. The CDR3 is made up of 16 amino acids. CDR1 and CDR2 from the germline V gene are KGHDR and SFDVKD. The CDR3 here is CATSGQDRGREETQYF. The CDR3 DNA sequence: TGTGCCACCAGTGGCCAGGACAGGGGCCGAGAGGAGACCCAGTACTTC.

This sequence joins TRBV6-2 or TRBV6-3 and TRBJ2-7, with TRBD1 matching over 9 bases. The CDR3 sequence is 14 residues long. Germline V gene sequence: CDR1 MNHEY, CDR2 SVGEGT. V shed 6 bases, J shed 5 bases, and the junction held 8 bases outside the gene matches. CDR3 loop: CASSLQGARNEQYF. CDR3 bases: TGTGCCAGCAGCCTACAGGGGGCTCGGAACGAGCAGTACTTC.

This clonotype came up many times. V is TRBV7-9 and J is TRBJ2-1; D gene uncertain. Germline CDR1 is SEHNR and CDR2 is FQNEAQ (reference sequence). V gave up 2 bases and J gave up 6 bases, with 5 bases separating them. The CDR3 runs to 12 residues. The chain's CDR3 is CASSLSPNEQFF. CDR3 DNA sequence: TGTGCCAGCAGCTTAAGTCCCAATGAGCAGTTCTTC.